This T cell receptor beta chain was documented in a study of Ad26.COV2.S vaccination and SARS-CoV-2 variants. Stated treatment: about 20 received Ad26.COV2.S at low or high dose, single or two shots; about 5 received placebo; per-sample allocation not given. Day 63 after the first vaccine or placebo injection was the time point for sampling. This CDR3 comprises 12 residues. Trimming removed 4 bases from V and 8 bases from J, with 11 bases in between. Generated by immunoSEQ multiplex PCR, the TCRdb table keeps only in-frame clones and is missing some. Counted here are roughly 380,000 clones, roughly 90% occurring once; the ten biggest clones make up 3.5% to 4%.

This clonotype was sampled from a person aged 18 to 65 who received the Ad26.COV2.S COVID-19 vaccine or a placebo. Sequencing used peripheral blood, obtained in a trial of Ad26.COV2.S vaccine versus placebo. The rearrangement links TRBV12-3 or TRBV12-4 to TRBJ1-2, with D possibly TRBD1 on 6 matching bases. The CDR3 here is CASSSGGGGYTF. DNA for the CDR3: TGTGCCAGCAGTTCCGGGGGGGGCGGCTACACCTTC.